These 10 T cell receptor beta chains were sequenced from one sample in a study of T cells after yellow fever vaccination. TCRdb passed the 5' RACE reads through MiXCR, listing each CDR3 protein once. The data hold a few hundred thousand distinct CDR3 sequences, with around 3.9% observed a single time. The sequencing here drew on PBMCs, taken on the day of the yellow fever booster vaccination. Receptor source: a man aged 18-30 years who received the YFV17D yellow fever vaccine.

In this sample, this clonotype turned up many times. The rearrangement uses TRBV19 and TRBJ2-2; tentatively, D is TRBD1 (5 bases). Germline loops: CDR1 LNHDA, CDR2 SQIVND (reference sequence). V was pared by 3 bases and J by 2 bases, with 13 bases between. The CDR3 spans 16 residues. CDR3 nucleotide sequence: TGTGCCAGTAGTATGGGAAACAGGCCAAACACCGGGGAGCTGTTTTTT. It is translated as CASSMGNRPNTGELFF.

This clonotype appeared a few times. The CDR3 protein is CASSYSVRPNEQYV. The CDR3 DNA reads as TGTGCCAGCAGTTACTCGGTAAGGCCTAACGAGCAGTACGTC. The rearrangement links TRBV6-2 or TRBV6-3 to TRBJ2-7, with D unclear. The V end was cut by 0 bases, the J end by 5 bases, with 11 bases between. This CDR3 has 14 amino acids. The germline gives CDR1 MNHEY, CDR2 SVGEGT.

There are many counts of this clonotype. V is TRBV12-3 or TRBV12-4 and J is TRBJ2-2; D is uncertain. CDR3 length equals 12 residues. Trimming pared 6 bases from V and 5 bases from J, leaving 7 bases between. CDR3 in amino acids: CASRGRTGELFF. The CDR3 DNA is TGTGCCAGCAGGGGAAGGACCGGGGAGCTGTTTTTT.

This clonotype was counted ten times or more. This rearrangement joins TRBV13 to TRBJ2-1; the D is unclear. V was shortened by 2 bases and J by 0 bases, with 8 bases between the two germline ends. CDR3 length equals 15 residues. Germline CDR1 reads PRHDT; CDR2 reads FYEKMQ (reference sequence). CDR3 DNA sequence: TGTGCCAGCAGCTTACTACATGTCTCCTACAATGAGCAGTTCTTC. It codes for CASSLLHVSYNEQFF. The full variable domain, its missing parts supplied by reference TRBV13 and TRBJ2-1, is AAGVIQSPRHLIKEKRETATLKCYPIPRHDTVYWYQQGPGQDPQFLISFYEKMQSDKGSIPDRFSAQQFSDYHSELNMSSLELGDSALYFCASSLLHVSYNEQFFGPGTRLTVL.

This clonotype was observed many times. The chain uses TRBV6-5 and TRBJ1-5, with D possibly being TRBD1 (5 bases). Looked up from germline, CDR1 is MNHEY and CDR2 is SVGAGI. This CDR3 comprises 14 residues. V was trimmed by 10 bases and J by 1 base, leaving 14 bases between them. The CDR3 sequence: CATQRDASNQPQHF. CDR3 nucleotides: TGTGCCACACAACGGGACGCCAGCAATCAGCCCCAGCATTTT.

This clonotype showed up many times. J is TRBJ2-2 and V is TRBV20-1; the match to TRBD1 covers 7 bases. The ends lost 0 bases at V and 3 bases at J; junction bases unmatched: 1. The germline gives CDR1 DFQATT, CDR2 SNEGSKA (reference sequence). This CDR3 has 14 residues. The CDR3 bases are TGCAGTGCTAGAGATCAGGGGGACACCGGGGAGCTGTTTTTT. Translating gives CSARDQGDTGELFF.

There are many counts of this clonotype. This chain links TRBV3-1 with TRBJ2-7, with D perhaps assigned TRBD1 or TRBD2 (5 bases each). Deletions cut 2 bases from V and 4 bases from J, with 12 bases between. The CDR3 covers 14 residues. CDR1 is LGHDT, CDR2 YNNKEL, per germline (reference sequence). The CDR3 spells CASSQTGAVYEQYF. CDR3 DNA: TGTGCCAGCAGCCAAACCGGGGCGGTATACGAGCAGTACTTC.

This clonotype has a handful of counts. The rearrangement uses TRBV5-4 and TRBJ2-5; D may match TRBD1 or TRBD2 (8 bases each). This CDR3 comprises 15 residues. Germline CDR1 and CDR2: SGHNT and YYREEE (reference sequence). Trimming left V 0 bases short and J 5 bases short, with 14 bases between. The CDR3 nucleotides read TGTGCCAGCAGCTTGGAAGCGGGGGACAGGGAGACCCAGTACTTC. Translated: CASSLEAGDRETQYF. Based on the CDR3 plus reference TRBV5-4 and TRBJ2-5, the full variable domain is ETGVTQSPTHLIKTRGQQVTLRCSSQSGHNTVSWYQQALGQGPQFIFQYYREEENGRGNFPPRFSGLQFPNYSSELNVNALELDDSALYLCASSLEAGDRETQYFGPGTRLLVL.

This clonotype has more than one count but fewer than ten. The chain has TRBV10-2 and TRBJ2-1, with 8 bases matching TRBD1. The length of the CDR3 is 14 residues. Germline-derived CDR1 and CDR2 are WSHSY and SAAADI. Germline trimming cut 4 bases from V and 7 bases from J; bases unmatched to any gene: 6. The DNA of the CDR3 is TGCGCCAGCAGTGTCAGGGGGCGGCAAAATGAGCAGTTCTTC. Encoded protein: CASSVRGRQNEQFF.

J is TRBJ2-3 and V is TRBV7-2; D gene unclear. The V and J ends lost 1 base and 2 bases respectively, with 10 bases between them. The CDR3 loop spans 15 amino acids. CDR1 is SGHTA, CDR2 FQGNSA, per germline. CDR3 amino acids: CASSLGRGPTDTQYF. As DNA, the CDR3 is TGTGCCAGCAGCTTAGGTCGCGGTCCCACAGATACGCAGTATTTT.